The 26 T cell receptor beta chains below all came from one sample that was sequenced in a study of T cell responses to AZD1222 COVID-19 vaccine. The table came from immunoSEQ multiplex PCR; TCRdb's copy has only in-frame clones and leaves some out. The sample contains fewer than 150,000 clones, roughly 91% of which appear only once. The source material was peripheral blood, sampled 28 days after the second AZD1222 dose. The receptors were gathered from an adult who received the AZD1222 COVID-19 vaccine.

The chain joins TRBV15 to TRBJ2-1; possibly TRBD1 for D (5 bases). Trimming stripped 8 bases from V and 8 bases from J, with 13 bases between. The CDR3 loop spans 12 amino acids. Germline values: CDR1 LNHNV, CDR2 YYDKDF (reference sequence). CDR3 sequence: CATGAGIHEQFF. The CDR3 nucleotides read TGTGCCACCGGGGCCGGAATTCATGAGCAGTTCTTC.

The gene calls are TRBV6-6 and TRBJ2-1, with 8 bases fitting TRBD2. Trimming took 5 bases from V and 7 from J; bases not matched to a gene: 7. From germline, CDR1 is MNHNY and CDR2 SVGAGI (reference sequence). The length of the CDR3 is 14 residues. DNA for the CDR3: TGTGCCAGCAGTCCACGGGGGGGCCGGAATGAGCAGTTCTTC. Its translation is CASSPRGGRNEQFF.

For the CDR3, the DNA is TGTGCCAGCAGCTTGTTCTCATCCCACGAGCAGTACTTC. This encodes CASSLFSSHEQYF. The chain couples TRBV5-4 to TRBJ2-7; D unclear. Germline V gene lookup returns CDR1 SGHNT and CDR2 YYREEE (reference sequence). The CDR3 covers 13 residues. Trimming cost V 1 base and J 5 bases, with 10 bases left between them.

This clone was picked up one time. The rearrangement joins TRBV27 to TRBJ1-4; 7 bases map to TRBD1. The V gene's germline CDR1 is MNHEY and CDR2 SMNVEV (reference sequence). J gave up 8 bases and V 5 bases, and 5 bases lay outside the gene matches. This CDR3 contains 13 residues. The CDR3 spells CASSDRVAEKLFF. The CDR3 DNA reads TGTGCCAGCAGTGACAGGGTGGCGGAAAAACTGTTTTTT. The whole variable domain, filled in from reference TRBV27 and TRBJ1-4, reads EAQVTQNPRYLITVTGKKLTVTCSQNMNHEYMSWYRQDPGLGLRQIYYSMNVEVTDKGDVPEGYKVSRKEKRNFPLILESPSPNQTSLYFCASSDRVAEKLFFGSGTQLSVL.

The chain joins TRBV7-2 to TRBJ2-3, with 9 bases aligning to TRBD1. The CDR3 contains 15 residues. After removal of 5 bases from V and 3 bases from J, the junction contained 6 bases not matched to a gene. Per germline, CDR1 SGHTA and CDR2 FQGNSA. CDR3 in DNA: TGTGCCAGCAGCGCCCCGGGACAGGGTACAGATACGCAGTATTTT. The encoded protein is CASSAPGQGTDTQYF.

V gene TRBV28 combines with J gene TRBJ2-5; D possibly matches TRBD1 or TRBD2 (5 bases each). CDR1 MDHEN and CDR2 SYDVKM come from the germline V gene. The CDR3 loop spans 12 amino acids. V lost 9 bases, J lost 2 bases, and 10 bases lay in between. CDR3 residues: CARGREQETQYF. The CDR3 region has the DNA TGTGCCAGGGGACGGGAACAAGAGACCCAGTACTTC.

V gene TRBV5-1 combines with J gene TRBJ2-5, with TRBD1 identical over 9 bases. CDR1 SGHRS and CDR2 YFSETQ come from the germline V gene. The CDR3 is made up of 14 amino acids. The V and J ends lost 4 bases and 4 bases, in that order; junction bases with no gene match: 5. The CDR3 loop reads CASSNGQGRETQYF. CDR3 DNA sequence: TGCGCCAGCAGCAACGGACAGGGGCGAGAGACCCAGTACTTC.

V usage is TRBV7-9 and J usage is TRBJ1-1; 9 positions match TRBD1. From germline, CDR1 is SEHNR and CDR2 FQNEAQ (reference sequence). The CDR3 contains 14 residues. V lost 4 bases, J lost 1 base, and 1 base stayed unmatched. The CDR3 sequence: CASSWGQGNTEAFF. The CDR3 DNA reads as TGTGCCAGCAGCTGGGGACAGGGGAACACTGAAGCTTTCTTT.

The V call is TRBV6-1, the J call TRBJ1-1; D remains unclear. In germline, CDR1 is MNHNS, CDR2 SASEGT. Trimming shortened V by 6 bases and J by 2 bases, and 13 bases separated the two germline ends. The CDR3 contains 14 residues. The CDR3, as DNA: TGTGCCAGCAGCGTGACACGGGAAAACACTGAAGCTTTCTTT. This codes for CASSVTRENTEAFF.

This chain connects TRBV14 to TRBJ2-1; TRBD1 agrees at 8 bases. This CDR3 has 14 residues. The germline CDR1 and CDR2 sequences are SGHDN and FVKESK. The V segment lost 4 bases and the J segment 4 bases; nucleotides outside the gene matches: 3. CDR3 DNA sequence: TGTGCCAGCAGCCTCCGGACAGGGTACAATGAGCAGTTCTTC. Translation gives CASSLRTGYNEQFF. Full variable domain (missing parts from reference TRBV14 and TRBJ2-1): EAGVTQFPSHSVIEKGQTVTLRCDPISGHDNLYWYRRVMGKEIKFLLHFVKESKQDESGMPNNRFLAERTGGTYSTLKVQPAELEDSGVYFCASSLRTGYNEQFFGPGTRLTVL.

This clone was observed a few times. The chain joins TRBV6-2 or TRBV6-3 to TRBJ2-3; D perhaps matches TRBD2 (7 bases). Trimming shortened V by 2 bases and J by 2 bases, and 14 bases separated the two germline ends. Per the germline V gene, CDR1 is MNHEY and CDR2 is SVGEGT. The CDR3 totals 16 residues. CDR3 sequence reads: CASSYGGARYTDTQYF. The CDR3 bases are TGTGCCAGCAGTTACGGGGGGGCCCGATACACAGATACGCAGTATTTT.

The CDR3 region is CARTGTAGNTIYF. CDR3 nucleotides: TGTGCCAGAACCGGGACTGCTGGAAACACCATATATTTT. The V call is TRBV2, the J call TRBJ1-3, with a weak D call TRBD1 (5 bases). CDR3 length: 13 amino acids. Germline V gene data show CDR1 as SNHLY and CDR2 as FYNNEI. Trimming removed 9 bases at V and 2 bases at J, with 11 bases between.

V usage is TRBV30 and J usage is TRBJ2-1; D uncertain. Germline V lookup: CDR1 GTSNPN, CDR2 SVGIG (reference sequence). Trimming took off 0 bases at V and 4 bases at J, with 4 bases between the two ends. The CDR3 is made up of 12 amino acids. The CDR3 spells CAWSVQYNEQFF. CDR3 nucleotides: TGTGCCTGGAGTGTCCAATACAATGAGCAGTTCTTC. Drawing the rest from reference TRBV30 and TRBJ2-1, the complete variable domain is SQTIHQWPATLVQPVGSPLSLECTVEGTSNPNLYWYRQAAGRGLQLLFYSVGIGQISSEVPQNLSASRPQDRQFILSSKKLLLSDSGFYLCAWSVQYNEQFFGPGTRLTVL.

The genes are TRBV11-2 and TRBJ1-1; D gene ambiguous. Trimming pared 1 base from V and 7 bases from J, leaving 4 bases between. There are 11 residues in the CDR3. The germline CDR1 and CDR2 sequences are SGHAT and FQNNGV. CDR3 amino acids: CASSLANEAFF. Written as DNA, the CDR3 is TGTGCCAGCAGCTTAGCTAATGAAGCTTTCTTT.

The chain has TRBV6-5 and TRBJ1-1, with TRBD1 identical over 8 bases. Germline V gives CDR1 MNHEY, CDR2 SVGAGI. The CDR3 is 13 amino acids. V lost 6 bases to trimming and J lost 7 bases; unmatched junction nucleotides: 7. This chain's CDR3 is CASSAVGQGEAFF. CDR3 in DNA: TGTGCCAGCAGCGCCGTTGGACAGGGTGAAGCTTTCTTT.

The genes are TRBV6-5 and TRBJ1-2; no clear D gene. Germline CDR1 MNHEY, CDR2 SVGAGI. Trimming left V 0 bases short and J 6 bases short, with 14 bases between. CDR3 size: 15 residues. The CDR3 spells CASSYSGGNRNGYTF. Here the CDR3 DNA reads TGTGCCAGCAGTTACTCGGGCGGGAATCGGAATGGCTACACCTTC.

The chain links TRBV5-1 to TRBJ2-3; no clear D gene. Trimming shortened V by 0 bases and J by 2 bases, and 7 bases separated the two germline ends. Germline loops: CDR1 SGHRS, CDR2 YFSETQ. There are 14 residues in the CDR3. Written as DNA, the CDR3 is TGCGCCAGCAGCTTGGGCCAGCTCACAGATACGCAGTATTTT. Protein sequence: CASSLGQLTDTQYF.

The rearrangement joins TRBV6-2 or TRBV6-3 to TRBJ2-7; D perhaps matches TRBD2 (6 bases). Trimming removed 5 bases at V and 9 bases at J, with 20 bases between. This CDR3 spans 14 amino acids. Germline V gives CDR1 MNHEY, CDR2 SVGEGT. The CDR3 region has the DNA TGTGCCAGCAGTGTATTTAGCGGTCCGGCTTTGCAGTACTTC. Its translation: CASSVFSGPALQYF.

V is TRBV9 and J is TRBJ1-2, with a tentative D call TRBD1 (5 bases). Trimming took off 3 bases at V and 8 bases at J, with 17 bases between the two ends. Germline V gene lookup returns CDR1 SGDLS and CDR2 YYNGEE. The CDR3 runs 14 residues. CDR3 sequence: CASSAPGGGRGYTF. The CDR3 DNA reads TGTGCCAGCAGCGCCCCCGGGGGAGGGCGGGGCTACACCTTC.

The chain couples TRBV7-3 to TRBJ2-2; either TRBD1 or TRBD2 may supply D (5 bases each). CDR1 and CDR2 (germline): SGHTA, FQGTGA. The CDR3 is 15 amino acids. The V end was cut by 4 bases, the J end by 3 bases, with 12 bases between. CDR3 loop: CASSSGRAYTGELFF. In nucleotides, the CDR3 is TGTGCCAGCAGCTCAGGGCGGGCCTACACCGGGGAGCTGTTTTTT. The whole variable domain, filled in from reference TRBV7-3 and TRBJ2-2, reads GAGVSQTPSNKVTEKGKYVELRCDPISGHTALYWYRQSLGQGPEFLIYFQGTGAADDSGLPNDRFFAVRPEGSVSTLKIQRTERGDSAVYLCASSSGRAYTGELFFGEGSRLTVL.

This clone was seen only once. The chain combines TRBV6-6 with TRBJ2-7, with D perhaps TRBD2 (6 bases). V was trimmed by 0 bases and J by 6 bases, leaving 18 bases between them. Germline lookup yields CDR1 MNHNY and CDR2 SVGAGI (reference sequence). The length of the CDR3 is 16 residues. CDR3 loop: CASSYSSQSSSGEQYF. The CDR3 nucleotides read TGTGCCAGCAGTTACTCGTCGCAGAGTAGTAGCGGCGAGCAGTACTTC.

The rearrangement joins TRBV5-8 to TRBJ2-5, with 8 bases aligning to TRBD2. The CDR3 spans 15 residues. Germline CDR1 is SGHTS and CDR2 is YDEGEE. V dropped 2 bases and J dropped 7; count of bases not matched to a gene: 10. The CDR3 protein is CASSFYFSGAPTQYF. CDR3 bases: TGTGCCAGCAGCTTTTATTTTAGCGGGGCTCCGACCCAGTACTTC.

The V and J genes are TRBV19 and TRBJ1-4; D perhaps matches TRBD1 (6 bases). Germline V gene sequence: CDR1 LNHDA, CDR2 SQIVND (reference sequence). Trimming left V 4 bases short and J 7 bases short, with 19 bases between. The CDR3 sequence is 16 residues long. For the CDR3, the DNA is TGTGCCAGTAGTACCCAGGCCGGGACAATCGGTGAAAAACTGTTTTTT. Encoded protein: CASSTQAGTIGEKLFF.

This clone was seen only a few times. This chain joins TRBV5-4 and TRBJ1-2; a possible D gene is TRBD1 (5 bases). With 0 bases removed from V and 1 base from J, the gap between germline ends came to 13 bases. The V gene's germline CDR1 is SGHNT and CDR2 YYREEE (reference sequence). The CDR3 has 16 amino acids. The CDR3 is CASSLGSPQGNYGYTF. The CDR3 coding sequence is TGTGCCAGCAGCTTGGGGTCCCCCCAGGGTAACTATGGCTACACCTTC. Variable domain in full (rest from reference TRBV5-4 and TRBJ1-2): ETGVTQSPTHLIKTRGQQVTLRCSSQSGHNTVSWYQQALGQGPQFIFQYYREEENGRGNFPPRFSGLQFPNYSSELNVNALELDDSALYLCASSLGSPQGNYGYTFGSGTRLTVV.

This sequence joins TRBV5-1 and TRBJ1-3; a possible D gene is TRBD1 (5 bases). The CDR3 sequence is 15 residues long. Trimming pared 0 bases from V and 2 bases from J, leaving 9 bases between. Germline CDR1 and CDR2: SGHRS and YFSETQ. CDR3 amino acids: CASSLEPGPGNTIYF. The CDR3 coding sequence is TGCGCCAGCAGCTTGGAGCCAGGGCCTGGAAACACCATATATTTT.

There are a few counts of this clone. This rearrangement joins TRBV9 to TRBJ2-1; 7 bases agree with TRBD1. The CDR3 is 16 residues long. V lost 0 bases, J lost 4 bases, and 7 bases stayed unmatched. The germline V gene encodes CDR1 SGDLS and CDR2 YYNGEE. The CDR3 spells CASSVGQGTYYNEQFF. The CDR3 nucleotides read TGTGCCAGCAGCGTAGGACAGGGAACGTATTACAATGAGCAGTTCTTC.